Each of the 6 T cell receptor beta chains below was sequenced from the same sample in a study of regulatory T cells in long-lasting Graves disease. The time point is: newly diagnosed GD, antithyroid drugs for less than 3 months. After RNA was extracted from PBMCs, the TCR library was made from it. Library construction for TCR beta used iRepertoire HTBI primers and Arm-PCR of CDR3 regions. TCRdb analysed the multiplex PCR reads with MiXCR anew, one entry per CDR3 protein. This table holds 350,000 to 500,000 distinct CDR3 sequences, approximately 14% found once. These same data were also listed under a study on T cells in Graves' hyperthyroidism and ophthalmopathy.

The sequencing used peripheral blood mononuclear cells (PBMCs), collected at new diagnosis, from a patient treated with antithyroid drugs. Source of these receptors: a woman aged 45-65 years with Graves disease.

This clonotype was counted many times. This sequence joins TRBV3-1 and TRBJ2-3; the D gene is possibly TRBD2 (5 bases). The V and J ends lost 1 base and 6 bases respectively, with 14 bases between them. The germline CDR1 and CDR2 sequences are LGHDT and YNNKEL (reference sequence). The CDR3 extends over 15 amino acids. The CDR3 DNA reads TGTGCCAGCAGCCAAGGCACGGACTCTTCGGATACGCAGTATTTT. Translation: CASSQGTDSSDTQYF.

CDR3 region: CATSEPGTGGTDTQYF. CDR3 nucleotide sequence: TGTGCCACCAGTGAGCCCGGGACAGGGGGCACAGATACGCAGTATTTT. The V and J genes are TRBV24-1 and TRBJ2-3; 10 bases match TRBD1. With 4 bases clipped from V and 1 base from J, the junction kept 4 bases outside the gene matches. Per germline, CDR1 KGHDR and CDR2 SFDVKD. The CDR3 is 16 residues long.

This clonotype was seen only a few times. This rearrangement joins TRBV7-9 to TRBJ1-4; possible D gene TRBD1, 5 bases. V lost 2 bases and J 8 bases, leaving 18 bases between the germline ends. Germline-derived CDR1 and CDR2 are SEHNR and FQNEAQ (reference sequence). The CDR3 spans 16 residues. CDR3 protein: CASSLRFGGAGEKLFF. Here the CDR3 DNA reads TGTGCCAGCAGCTTACGCTTTGGAGGGGCCGGGGAAAAACTGTTTTTT.

The chain links TRBV9 to TRBJ2-2, with 8 bases fitting TRBD2. The CDR3 runs to 15 residues. Trimming cost V 8 bases and J 2 bases; bases outside gene matches: 8. Per germline, CDR1 SGDLS and CDR2 YYNGEE. In DNA, the CDR3 is TGTGCCAGTGCTCGGGAGGGCCAAAACACCGGGGAGCTGTTTTTT. Translated: CASAREGQNTGELFF.

This clonotype has just a few counts. One end of the junction is discordant with germline, which a read error may explain. The chain links TRBV20-1 to TRBJ2-7; TRBD1 matches 7 bases. This CDR3 spans 17 amino acids. Germline values: CDR1 DFQATT, CDR2 SNEGSKA (reference sequence). CDR3 sequence reads: CSARGQELVGALYEQYF. CDR3 in DNA: TGCAGTGCAAGAGGACAGGAATTAGTTGGAGCGCTCTACGAGCAGTACTTC.

A word on this clonotype: Possible read error: a much larger clone is one base away. J is TRBJ2-1 and V is TRBV3-1; tentatively, D is TRBD1 (6 bases). Germline-derived CDR1 and CDR2 are LGHDT and YNNKEL (reference sequence). The CDR3 consists of 15 residues. Trimming stripped 1 base from V and 5 bases from J, with 12 bases between. The CDR3 reads CASSQGKAGDNEQFF. The CDR3 DNA reads as TGTGCCAGCAGCCAAGGAAAAGCAGGGGACAATGAGCAGTTCTTC.